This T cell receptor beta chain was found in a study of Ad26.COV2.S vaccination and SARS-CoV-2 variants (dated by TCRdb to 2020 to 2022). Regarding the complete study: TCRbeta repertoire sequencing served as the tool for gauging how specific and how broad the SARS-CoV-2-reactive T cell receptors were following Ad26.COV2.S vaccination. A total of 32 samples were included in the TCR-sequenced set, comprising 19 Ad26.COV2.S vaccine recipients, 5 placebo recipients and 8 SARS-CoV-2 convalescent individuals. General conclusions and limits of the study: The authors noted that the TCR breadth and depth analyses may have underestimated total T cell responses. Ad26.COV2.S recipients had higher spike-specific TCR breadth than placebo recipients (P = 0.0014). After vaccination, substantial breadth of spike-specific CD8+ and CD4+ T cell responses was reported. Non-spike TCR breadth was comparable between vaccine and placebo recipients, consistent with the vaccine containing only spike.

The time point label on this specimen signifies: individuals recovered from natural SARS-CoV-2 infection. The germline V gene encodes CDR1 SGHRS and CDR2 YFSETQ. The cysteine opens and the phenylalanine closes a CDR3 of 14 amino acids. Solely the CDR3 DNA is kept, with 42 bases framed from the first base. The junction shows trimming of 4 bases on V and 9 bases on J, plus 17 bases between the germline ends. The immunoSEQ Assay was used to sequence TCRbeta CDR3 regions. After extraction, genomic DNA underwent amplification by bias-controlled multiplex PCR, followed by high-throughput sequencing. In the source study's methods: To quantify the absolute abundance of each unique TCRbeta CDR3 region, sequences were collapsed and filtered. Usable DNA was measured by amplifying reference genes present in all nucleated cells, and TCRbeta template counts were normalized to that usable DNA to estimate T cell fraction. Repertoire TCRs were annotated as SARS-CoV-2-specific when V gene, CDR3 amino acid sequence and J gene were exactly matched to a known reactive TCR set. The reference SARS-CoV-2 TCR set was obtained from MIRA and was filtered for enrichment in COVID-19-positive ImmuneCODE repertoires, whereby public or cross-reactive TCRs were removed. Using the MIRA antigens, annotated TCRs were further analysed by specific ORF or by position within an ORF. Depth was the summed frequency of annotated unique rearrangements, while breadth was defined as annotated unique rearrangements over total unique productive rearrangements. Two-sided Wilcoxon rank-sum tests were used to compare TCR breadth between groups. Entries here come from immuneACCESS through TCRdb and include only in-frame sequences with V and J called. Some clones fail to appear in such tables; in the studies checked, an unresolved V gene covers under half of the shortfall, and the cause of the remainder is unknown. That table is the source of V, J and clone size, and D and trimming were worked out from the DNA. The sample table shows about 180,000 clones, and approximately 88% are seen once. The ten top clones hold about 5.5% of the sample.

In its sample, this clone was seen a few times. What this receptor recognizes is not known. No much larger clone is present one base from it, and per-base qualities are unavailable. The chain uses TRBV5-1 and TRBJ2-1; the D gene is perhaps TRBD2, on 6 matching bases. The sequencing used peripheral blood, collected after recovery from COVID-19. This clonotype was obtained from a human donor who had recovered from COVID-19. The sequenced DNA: TGCGCCAGCAGCCCGGCCCTACTAGCCCCTGAGCAGTTCTTC. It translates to CASSPALLAPEQFF.